A single sample gave rise to the 29 T cell receptor beta chains below, sequenced in a study of T cells in Graves' hyperthyroidism and ophthalmopathy. There were TCR beta CDR3 regions amplified from RNA transcripts. A set of HTBI primers served as the primers for a first-round RT-PCR of the TCR CDR3. TCRdb passed the multiplex PCR reads through MiXCR, listing each CDR3 protein once. The table lists around 570,000 distinct CDR3 sequences, just under 20% of them singletons. The sample consisted of blood. All receptors derive from a man aged 40-55 years with Graves' ophthalmopathy.

A few counts support this clonotype. This chain connects TRBV19 to TRBJ1-2, with D tentatively TRBD1 (5 bases). The length of the CDR3 is 14 residues. Germline CDR1 is LNHDA and CDR2 is SQIVND (reference sequence). The ends were cut back, 1 base at V and 5 bases at J, with 11 bases in the middle. CDR3 protein: CASSIVGGAYGYTF. CDR3 DNA: TGTGCCAGTAGTATAGTAGGAGGGGCATATGGCTACACCTTC.

The chain combines TRBV20-1 with TRBJ2-1; D is unclear. The CDR3 is made up of 16 amino acids. CDR1 and CDR2 (germline): DFQATT, SNEGSKA (reference sequence). Trimming stripped 4 bases from V and 2 bases from J, with 18 bases between. CDR3 in amino acids: CSAIVSSGSAYNEQFF. CDR3 sequence (DNA): TGCAGTGCTATCGTGTCTAGTGGATCAGCCTACAATGAGCAGTTCTTC.

The sample holds many counts of this clonotype. The chain links TRBV11-2 to TRBJ2-7; 12 bases map to TRBD1. The trim removed 4 bases at V and 6 bases at J, leaving 7 bases unmatched. Germline loops: CDR1 SGHAT, CDR2 FQNNGV. The CDR3 loop spans 15 amino acids. CDR3 sequence (DNA): TGTGCCAGCAGCTCATCCGGGACAGGGGGCTCCGAGCAGTACTTC. Translated, it gives CASSSSGTGGSEQYF.

This clonotype was observed a few times. The gene calls are TRBV20-1 and TRBJ2-2; TRBD1 matches 8 bases. V shed 6 bases, J shed 5 bases, and the junction held 5 bases outside the gene matches. This CDR3 region has 13 residues. The germline V gene has CDR1 DFQATT and CDR2 SNEGSKA (reference sequence). Here the CDR3 reads CSAPRTGTGELFF. DNA of the CDR3: TGCAGTGCCCCCAGGACAGGGACCGGGGAGCTGTTTTTT.

The rearrangement uses TRBV9 and TRBJ2-3; unclear D gene. The CDR3 has 16 amino acids. CDR1 and CDR2 (germline): SGDLS, YYNGEE. With 2 bases removed from V and 0 bases from J, the gap between germline ends came to 13 bases. The CDR3 here is CASSVSPVQSTDTQYF. CDR3 DNA: TGTGCCAGCAGCGTCTCACCTGTTCAAAGCACAGATACGCAGTATTTT.

The table lists this clonotype with a few counts. V usage is TRBV5-1 and J usage is TRBJ1-1, with D possibly TRBD1 on 6 matching bases. Germline V gives CDR1 SGHRS, CDR2 YFSETQ. V was pared by 0 bases and J by 4 bases, with 16 bases between. The CDR3 runs 16 residues. The CDR3 reads CASSLGSQGSGTEAFF. As DNA, the CDR3 is TGCGCCAGCAGCTTGGGGTCACAGGGCTCAGGCACTGAAGCTTTCTTT.

At least ten counts were recorded for this clonotype. The chain uses TRBV12-3 or TRBV12-4 and TRBJ1-2; D call uncertain. V dropped 2 bases and J dropped 6 bases, with 10 bases sitting between them. The CDR3 is 13 amino acids. The CDR3 region has the DNA TGTGCCAGCAGTTTACGGGTTCAGAATGGCTACACCTTC. Its protein is CASSLRVQNGYTF.

This clonotype was counted a few times. J is TRBJ2-1 and V is TRBV6-1; D may be TRBD1 or TRBD2 (5 bases each). This CDR3 is built from 15 residues. Germline V gene lookup returns CDR1 MNHNS and CDR2 SASEGT. Trimming took off 4 bases at V and 2 bases at J, with 12 bases between the two ends. The DNA of the CDR3 is TGTGCCAGCAGTGCCCGGGACGGGGCCTACAATGAGCAGTTCTTC. Amino acid sequence: CASSARDGAYNEQFF.

The chain recombines TRBV20-1 with TRBJ2-7; 9 positions agree with TRBD1. With V trimmed by 0 bases and J by 8 bases, 5 bases remained unmatched. Germline V gives CDR1 DFQATT, CDR2 SNEGSKA (reference sequence). The CDR3 totals 13 residues. DNA of the CDR3: TGCAGTGCTAGAGACCCCGGGACAGGGCAGCAGTACTTC. Translated, it gives CSARDPGTGQQYF.

CDR3 nucleotides: TGTGCCAGCAGCTTAGATTATTTTGGTGAGCAGTTCTTC. Translation gives CASSLDYFGEQFF. The chain carries TRBV11-3 and TRBJ2-1; D unresolved. This CDR3 comprises 13 residues. The V gene's germline CDR1 is SGHNT and CDR2 YENEEA. V was cut by 0 bases and J by 9 bases, with 9 bases left in between.

This chain joins TRBV7-6 and TRBJ2-3, with D perhaps TRBD1 (6 bases). Trimming cost V 4 bases and J 3 bases, with 14 bases left between them. This CDR3 comprises 15 residues. Germline assignment: CDR1 SGHVS and CDR2 FNYEAQ. The CDR3 DNA sequence: TGTGCCAGCAGCTCCCGACAGGCTGTAACAGATACGCAGTATTTT. Protein sequence: CASSSRQAVTDTQYF.

This clonotype has a count of ten or more. The gene calls are TRBV6-1 and TRBJ2-3; TRBD1 is a possible D gene (5 bases). CDR3 length: 14 amino acids. Germline V gene lookup returns CDR1 MNHNS and CDR2 SASEGT. The V gene lost 6 bases and the J gene lost 4 bases, with 14 bases spanning the gap. CDR3 loop: CASSQGHLADTQYF. DNA for the CDR3: TGTGCCAGCAGCCAAGGACACCTCGCAGATACGCAGTATTTT.

This clonotype was seen many times. The J gene is TRBJ2-3, the V gene TRBV7-2; D uncertain. The CDR3 covers 15 residues. Germline CDR1 and CDR2: SGHTA and FQGNSA. V lost 0 bases and J lost 2, with 9 bases in between. CDR3 sequence (DNA): TGTGCCAGCAGCTTAGCGGGGTCTGACACAGATACGCAGTATTTT. Its translation is CASSLAGSDTDTQYF.

In its sample, this clonotype was seen many times. V usage is TRBV6-1 and J usage is TRBJ2-3; D is undetermined. The germline V gene encodes CDR1 MNHNS and CDR2 SASEGT. The V gene lost 3 bases and the J gene lost 3 bases, with 10 bases spanning the gap. CDR3 size: 14 residues. CDR3 region: CASSESWVTDTQYF. CDR3 DNA: TGTGCCAGCAGTGAGAGTTGGGTAACAGATACGCAGTATTTT.

The chain has TRBV11-2 and TRBJ2-1, with a tentative D call TRBD2 (6 bases). The germline V gene encodes CDR1 SGHAT and CDR2 FQNNGV. CDR3 length equals 15 residues. V was clipped by 0 bases and J by 6 bases, with 12 bases between them. In DNA, the CDR3 is TGTGCCAGCAGCTTAGAGGGACTGGGGTCCAATGAGCAGTTCTTC. This gives the protein CASSLEGLGSNEQFF.

The chain couples TRBV29-1 to TRBJ1-3; 9 positions match TRBD1. With V trimmed by 3 bases and J by 0 bases, 0 bases remained unmatched. Germline V gene sequence: CDR1 SQVTM, CDR2 ANQGSEA. The CDR3 runs 14 residues. CDR3 sequence reads: CSVEDRGSGNTIYF. The CDR3, as DNA: TGCAGCGTTGAGGACAGGGGCTCTGGAAACACCATATATTTT.

The sample holds many counts of this clonotype. The rearrangement uses TRBV7-9 and TRBJ1-1; TRBD1 agrees at 7 bases. This CDR3 has 15 residues. Germline CDR1 reads SEHNR; CDR2 reads FQNEAQ (reference sequence). Trimming cost V 5 bases and J 11 bases; bases outside gene matches: 17. The CDR3 sequence is CASSTDRTGEEAAFF. The CDR3, as DNA: TGTGCCAGCAGCACGGACAGGACCGGGGAAGAGGCGGCTTTCTTT.

In this sample, this clonotype turned up many times. The rearrangement uses TRBV28 and TRBJ2-2, with 7 bases that match TRBD2. From germline, CDR1 is MDHEN and CDR2 SYDVKM. The trim removed 6 bases at V and 5 bases at J, leaving 9 bases unmatched. The CDR3 is 15 amino acids. This CDR3 is CASSSYGGRTGELFF. In nucleotides, the CDR3 is TGTGCCAGCAGCTCCTACGGGGGGAGGACCGGGGAGCTGTTTTTT. The full variable domain, completed using reference TRBV28 and TRBJ2-2, is DVKVTQSSRYLVKRTGEKVFLECVQDMDHENMFWYRQDPGLGLRLIYFSYDVKMKEKGDIPEGYSVSREKKERFSLILESASTNQTSMYLCASSSYGGRTGELFFGEGSRLTVL.

The chain couples TRBV25-1 to TRBJ2-7, with D perhaps TRBD2 (5 bases). V was trimmed by 8 bases and J by 4 bases, leaving 6 bases between them. This CDR3 contains 10 residues. The germline V gene encodes CDR1 MGHDK and CDR2 SYGVNS. The CDR3 bases are TGTGCCAGCGGCGGGTACGAGCAGTACTTC. As protein: CASGGYEQYF.

V gene TRBV5-1 combines with J gene TRBJ2-1, with 9 bases fitting TRBD1. The V segment lost 3 bases and the J segment 4 bases; nucleotides outside the gene matches: 17. The CDR3 consists of 19 residues. Germline assignment: CDR1 SGHRS and CDR2 YFSETQ. In DNA form, the CDR3 reads TGCGCCAGCAGCTCCCCGGGACAGGGATCCTCTGGGGCTTACAATGAGCAGTTCTTC. This encodes CASSSPGQGSSGAYNEQFF.

This clonotype was seen many times. The chain links TRBV3-1 to TRBJ1-1; TRBD1 might be the D (6 bases). The CDR3 extends over 15 amino acids. The ends were cut back, 4 bases at V and 0 bases at J, with 12 bases in the middle. Germline CDR1 is LGHDT and CDR2 is YNNKEL (reference sequence). The CDR3 sequence is CASSRRDTLNTEAFF. The CDR3 DNA sequence: TGTGCCAGCAGCCGCCGGGACACTCTGAACACTGAAGCTTTCTTT.

This clonotype appeared many times. V and J are TRBV2 and TRBJ1-5; TRBD1 matches at 7 bases. This CDR3 spans 14 amino acids. The germline CDR1 and CDR2 sequences are SNHLY and FYNNEI. With 5 bases clipped from V and 5 bases from J, the junction kept 6 bases outside the gene matches. The CDR3 coding sequence is TGTGCCAGCAGTCCAGGACAGGTATATCAGCCCCAGCATTTT. Translating it yields CASSPGQVYQPQHF.

There are many counts of this clonotype. The chain combines TRBV11-2 with TRBJ1-1; 7 bases fit TRBD1. Germline CDR1 is SGHAT and CDR2 is FQNNGV. The CDR3 consists of 13 residues. Losses at the gene ends were 4 bases for V and 10 bases for J; bases not matched to a gene: 9. CDR3 in DNA: TGTGCCAGCAGCTCCGAGACAGGGAGTATAGCTTTCTTT. Encoded protein: CASSSETGSIAFF.

V is TRBV19 and J is TRBJ2-7, with D perhaps given as TRBD1 or TRBD2 (5 bases each). V dropped 10 bases and J dropped 7 bases, with 23 bases sitting between them. Germline CDR1 is LNHDA and CDR2 is SQIVND (reference sequence). This CDR3 is 14 amino acids long. The CDR3 nucleotides are TGTGCCACACGACAGAGGGCGTCAATAGAAGAGCAGTACTTC. The encoded protein is CATRQRASIEEQYF.

The sample holds many counts of this clonotype. The chain couples TRBV3-1 to TRBJ2-1; TRBD2 matches at 10 bases. Per the germline V gene, CDR1 is LGHDT and CDR2 is YNNKEL (reference sequence). The ends lost 2 bases at V and 4 bases at J; junction bases unmatched: 5. The CDR3 runs 16 residues. The CDR3 loop reads CASSQILAGRYNEQFF. CDR3 sequence (DNA): TGTGCCAGCAGCCAAATACTAGCGGGAAGATACAATGAGCAGTTCTTC.

The genes are TRBV29-1 and TRBJ2-1; 8 bases fit TRBD1. In germline, CDR1 is SQVTM, CDR2 ANQGSEA. Losses at the gene ends were 4 bases for V and 6 bases for J; bases not matched to a gene: 8. This CDR3 is built from 14 residues. CDR3 protein: CSVVDRGPSNEQFF. The CDR3 DNA reads as TGCAGCGTTGTCGACAGGGGCCCTTCCAATGAGCAGTTCTTC.

The V gene is TRBV6-2 or TRBV6-3, the J gene TRBJ2-3; 8 bases fit TRBD2. V was clipped by 5 bases and J by 2 bases; unmatched bases: 9. The germline gives CDR1 MNHEY, CDR2 SVGEGT. CDR3 length: 16 residues. The DNA for the CDR3 is TGTGCCAGCAGTCTCAGTGAGCGGGAGTACACAGATACGCAGTATTTT. Protein: CASSLSEREYTDTQYF.

The chain uses TRBV6-1 and TRBJ2-5; tentatively, D is TRBD2 (5 bases). The CDR3 is made up of 16 amino acids. The V gene's germline CDR1 is MNHNS and CDR2 SASEGT. Trimming took off 2 bases at V and 3 bases at J, with 16 bases between the two ends. The CDR3 coding sequence is TGTGCCAGCAGTGAATCCCCCCCTCTAGCAAAAGAGACCCAGTACTTC. Its protein is CASSESPPLAKETQYF.

In this sample, this clonotype turned up a few times. The chain links TRBV20-1 to TRBJ2-7; 8 nucleotides line up with TRBD1. V lost 1 base to trimming and J lost 2 bases; unmatched junction nucleotides: 7. The CDR3 spans 15 residues. The germline V gene encodes CDR1 DFQATT and CDR2 SNEGSKA (reference sequence). The CDR3 loop reads CSARAQGQGTYEQYF. The CDR3 DNA follows: TGCAGTGCTAGAGCTCAAGGACAGGGAACCTACGAGCAGTACTTC.